This T cell receptor beta chain was sequenced in a study of blood T cell repertoires in COVID-19 (dated by TCRdb to 2020 to 2021). Background on the whole study: Samples from collaborators originated in the United States, Italy and Spain and spanned both the acute and convalescent phases of COVID-19. Sample metadata almost always included a de-identified subject ID, COVID-19 status, age in years and sex. Deeply sampled blood TCRbeta repertoires from subjects exposed to, actively infected with, or recovered from COVID-19 were included in the dataset. The samples were drawn from two sources: the first 160 participants of the ongoing ImmuneRACE study, and 1,000 to 1,500 subjects contributed by 6 global collaborators. The repertoires were released in a freely available public database intended as a resource for research on the immune response to SARS-CoV-2. The material from the prospective study consisted of cDNA or gDNA derived from T cells, B-cell-depleted T cells, or PBMCs. Where HLA class I and class II types were available, the types were taken from metadata supplied by the sample provider, not from assay-based typing.

Study-level results and caveats: How much clinical and demographic metadata was included differed by source and by participant, and the metadata was provided uncurated.

Each collaborating institution followed its own protocols to collect whole blood in K2EDTA tubes. For TCRbeta analysis, collaborators shipped samples as frozen whole blood, isolated PBMCs, or DNA extracted from either of those sample types. The table lists this clone with a count of one. No cognate antigen has been identified for it. Per-base quality was not reported, and no clone a single base away is much larger than it. V loses 11 bases, J loses 7 bases, and the germline ends lie 15 bases apart. The germline V gene sets CDR1 to MDHEN and CDR2 to SYDVKM. CDR3 length: 12 amino acids, cysteine to phenylalanine. Left in the record is the CDR3 DNA by itself, 36 bases read in frame from the first base. TCRbeta CDR3 regions were amplified from genomic DNA using the immunoSEQ Assay, a bias-controlled multiplex PCR. As for the original processing: Nucleated cell counts per sample were estimated from amplification of reference gene primers within the assay. Sequence reads were collapsed and filtered to measure the absolute abundance of every unique TCRbeta CDR3 rearrangement. For each sample, productive Simpson clonality was calculated by taking the square root of Simpson's diversity index across productive rearrangements. TCRdb re-hosts the immuneACCESS table, in-frame sequences only. Its copies lack some clones; in the studies checked, an unresolved V gene accounts for under half of them, and the cause for the rest is not known. That table supplies the V and J calls and clone size; D and trimming were determined from the DNA. Recorded for this sample are about 250,000 clones; nearly 85% of them occurred a single time. Around 5.5% of the sample is held by the ten biggest clonotypes.

The rearranged chain carries TRBV28 and TRBJ1-5; the D gene is not confidently resolved. This receptor was taken from a human donor in a cohort sampled during active COVID-19. The specimen sequenced was peripheral blood. CDR3 loop: CASWAGTQPQHF. The DNA reads as follows: TGTGCCTCCTGGGCCGGTACGCAGCCCCAGCATTTT.